Below, 30 T cell receptor beta chains from the same sample are listed, as sequenced in a study of OX40 agonist ivuxolimab in advanced cancers. Measured with immunoSEQ multiplex PCR; TCRdb has only the in-frame clones, and not every one. This table has approximately 30,000 clones, roughly 80% appearing once. Sequencing used CD4+ or CD8+ T cells sorted from blood, obtained in a trial of the OX40 agonist ivuxolimab. The receptors stem from an adult with an advanced solid tumor such as melanoma, head and neck, liver or kidney cancer.

This chain's CDR3 is CASSLGEGHPDTQYF. Written as DNA, the CDR3 is TGTGCCAGCAGCTTAGGGGAGGGTCACCCAGATACGCAGTATTTT. The chain combines TRBV11-2 with TRBJ2-3; 7 nucleotides match TRBD2. J lost 4 bases, V lost 1 base, and 5 bases had no gene match. Germline-derived CDR1 and CDR2 are SGHAT and FQNNGV. The CDR3 is 15 residues long.

The chain is built from TRBV7-8 and TRBJ1-4; 7 nucleotides agree with TRBD1. The trim removed 4 bases at V and 8 bases at J, leaving 7 bases unmatched. The CDR3 spans 14 residues. From germline, CDR1 is SGHVS and CDR2 FQNEAQ. In nucleotides, the CDR3 is TGTGCCAGCAGCTCGACAGGGAGTTGGGAAAAACTGTTTTTT. This encodes CASSSTGSWEKLFF.

CDR3 nucleotide sequence: TGTGCCAGCAGCTTCGCGACGGGCCGCGCTACAGATACGCAGTATTTT. Amino acids: CASSFATGRATDTQYF. The chain is built from TRBV13 and TRBJ2-3; D gene unclear. This CDR3 has 16 residues. Trimming took off 3 bases at V and 3 bases at J, with 16 bases between the two ends. Germline V lookup: CDR1 PRHDT, CDR2 FYEKMQ (reference sequence).

This sequence joins TRBV6-5 and TRBJ2-1; D could derive from TRBD1 or TRBD2 (5 bases each). This CDR3 contains 12 residues. Trimming removed 6 bases at V and 12 bases at J, with 15 bases between. Looked up from germline, CDR1 is MNHEY and CDR2 is SVGAGI. CDR3 loop: CASRSTGTVQFF. In DNA form, the CDR3 reads TGTGCCAGCAGATCTACCGGGACCGTGCAGTTCTTC.

V usage is TRBV6-4 and J usage is TRBJ2-2, with a weak D call TRBD1 (6 bases). Germline assignment: CDR1 MRHNA and CDR2 SNTAGT. CDR3 length: 14 amino acids. Trimming removed 3 bases from V and 2 bases from J, with 7 bases in between. CDR3 protein: CASSEDSNTGELFF. The CDR3 nucleotides are TGTGCCAGCAGTGAGGACAGTAACACCGGGGAGCTGTTTTTT.

The chain joins TRBV29-1 to TRBJ1-1; no definite D call. This CDR3 contains 12 residues. V was pared by 3 bases and J by 7 bases, with 12 bases between. Germline CDR1 reads SQVTM; CDR2 reads ANQGSEA. The CDR3 loop reads CSVETVENEAFF. Here the CDR3 DNA reads TGCAGCGTTGAGACGGTAGAAAATGAAGCTTTCTTT.

The CDR3 DNA reads TGTGCCAGCTGGGGGGTAGGTAGCAATCAGCCCCAGCATTTT. It translates to CASWGVGSNQPQHF. The chain carries TRBV6-1 and TRBJ1-5; TRBD1 is a possible D gene (5 bases). The germline V gene has CDR1 MNHNS and CDR2 SASEGT. The CDR3 runs to 14 residues. The V and J ends lost 8 bases and 0 bases respectively, with 11 bases between them.

This chain joins TRBV10-2 and TRBJ2-6, with D tentatively TRBD1 (5 bases). Per the germline V gene, CDR1 is WSHSY and CDR2 is SAAADI. This CDR3 spans 19 amino acids. The V and J ends lost 6 bases and 0 bases respectively, with 21 bases between them. The CDR3 loop is CASRENLPTDSSGANVLTF. CDR3 DNA: TGCGCCAGCAGGGAAAACCTGCCGACAGATAGCTCTGGGGCCAACGTCCTGACTTTC.

The chain links TRBV19 to TRBJ2-7, with 7 positions matching TRBD2. Germline CDR1 reads LNHDA; CDR2 reads SQIVND (reference sequence). This CDR3 has 15 amino acids. With 1 base clipped from V and 2 bases from J, the junction kept 5 bases outside the gene matches. The CDR3: CASSIAGGSAYEQYF. CDR3 in DNA: TGTGCCAGTAGTATAGCGGGGGGATCGGCCTACGAGCAGTACTTC.

The J gene is TRBJ2-2, the V gene TRBV27; D perhaps matches TRBD1 (5 bases). The length of the CDR3 is 14 residues. Germline CDR1 MNHEY, CDR2 SMNVEV (reference sequence). V was cut by 6 bases and J by 4 bases, with 12 bases left in between. CDR3 in amino acids: CASSPGFGTGELFF. DNA of the CDR3: TGTGCCAGCAGCCCAGGGTTTGGCACCGGGGAGCTGTTTTTT.

At least ten counts were recorded for this clone. The rearrangement links TRBV21-1 to TRBJ2-7. TRBV21-1 is a pseudogene locus. The CDR3 sequence is 13 residues long. CDR3 loop: CASPLRGGYEQYF. The CDR3 region has the DNA TGTGCCAGCCCCCTCCGGGGCGGGTACGAGCAGTACTTC.

This clone was seen a handful of times. This CDR3 reads CASSDRWGLGYEQYF. The CDR3 DNA sequence: TGTGCCAGCAGTGATAGATGGGGCTTGGGGTACGAGCAGTACTTC. The chain uses TRBV6-1 and TRBJ2-7; weak D call: TRBD1 (5 bases). Trimming took 3 bases from V and 4 from J, leaving 16 bases between them. CDR3 length: 15 residues. CDR1 and CDR2 from the germline V gene are MNHNS and SASEGT.

The chain combines TRBV6-4 with TRBJ2-1; the D gene is possibly TRBD2 (6 bases). The germline V and J ends were trimmed by 3 bases and 6 bases, with 12 bases remaining between them. CDR1 and CDR2 from the germline V gene are MRHNA and SNTAGT. The CDR3 runs to 14 residues. The DNA for the CDR3 is TGTGCCAGCAGTGAATCCGGGACTGCCAATGAGCAGTTCTTC. Translation gives CASSESGTANEQFF.

The chain uses TRBV4-1 and TRBJ1-2, with a possible D match to TRBD1 (6 bases). V lost 4 bases and J lost 5, with 17 bases in between. CDR3 size: 15 residues. CDR1 is MGHRA, CDR2 YSYEKL, per germline. Written as DNA, the CDR3 is TGCGCCAGCAGCCCCCTCTCGACAGGAGGATATGGCTACACCTTC. Translated, it gives CASSPLSTGGYGYTF.

The chain employs TRBV19 and TRBJ2-2, with D possibly being TRBD1 or TRBD2 (6 bases each). Looked up from germline, CDR1 is LNHDA and CDR2 is SQIVND (reference sequence). The CDR3 contains 16 residues. Trimming removed 7 bases at V and 4 bases at J, with 19 bases between. Here the CDR3 DNA reads TGTGCCAGTATCGCCGGGTGGGGGGCGTCCACCGGGGAGCTGTTTTTT. Translating gives CASIAGWGASTGELFF.

The chain combines TRBV7-9 with TRBJ2-7, with no clear D. Trimming left V 5 bases short and J 6 bases short, with 20 bases between. CDR3 length equals 15 residues. The germline gives CDR1 SEHNR, CDR2 FQNEAQ (reference sequence). The CDR3 nucleotides read TGTGCCAGCAGCGCTACGCTGGGCCCTCTTCCCGAGCAGTACTTC. It is translated as CASSATLGPLPEQYF.

This sequence joins TRBV13 and TRBJ1-3; D is uncertain. The V gene's germline CDR1 is PRHDT and CDR2 FYEKMQ (reference sequence). Trimming took off 0 bases at V and 4 bases at J, with 10 bases between the two ends. CDR3 length: 15 amino acids. The CDR3 DNA reads TGTGCCAGCAGCTTAGGCCCGTATTTGGGAAACACCATATATTTT. It specifies CASSLGPYLGNTIYF.

This chain uses TRBV5-6 with TRBJ1-2; D is possibly TRBD1 (6 bases). The CDR3 contains 14 residues. The V and J ends lost 5 bases and 4 bases respectively, with 15 bases between them. CDR1 SGHDT and CDR2 YYEEEE come from the germline V gene. CDR3 residues: CASSPGTITYGYTF. CDR3 nucleotides: TGTGCCAGCAGTCCCGGGACAATCACCTATGGCTACACCTTC. The variable domain in full, completed from reference TRBV5-6 and TRBJ1-2, reads DAGVTQSPTHLIKTRGQQVTLRCSPKSGHDTVSWYQQALGQGPQFIFQYYEEEERQRGNFPDRFSGHQFPNYSSELNVNALLLGDSALYLCASSPGTITYGYTFGSGTRLTVV.

V is TRBV27 and J is TRBJ1-1; no definite D call. The CDR3 is made up of 15 amino acids. CDR1 and CDR2 from the germline V gene are MNHEY and SMNVEV (reference sequence). The V end was cut by 1 base, the J end by 1 base, with 10 bases between. Here the CDR3 reads CASSLYSGGNTEAFF. The CDR3 region has the DNA TGTGCCAGCAGTTTATACTCAGGTGGGAACACTGAAGCTTTCTTT.

The V and J genes are TRBV6-5 and TRBJ1-1, with 7 nucleotides matching TRBD1. The CDR3 sequence is 15 residues long. Germline V gene lookup returns CDR1 MNHEY and CDR2 SVGAGI. Trimming removed 8 bases from V and 6 bases from J; junction bases left unmatched: 15. As DNA, the CDR3 is TGTGCCAGCCGCGTTGCCGAGGGGGCGACCGCTGAAGCTTTCTTT. It specifies CASRVAEGATAEAFF.

This chain links TRBV6-5 with TRBJ2-7, with 8 bases aligning to TRBD1. With V trimmed by 5 bases and J by 0 bases, 3 bases remained unmatched. Germline V gene data show CDR1 as MNHEY and CDR2 as SVGAGI. There are 14 residues in the CDR3. The CDR3 DNA reads TGTGCCAGCAGTCCTGGACAGGGCTCCTACGAGCAGTACTTC. Amino acids: CASSPGQGSYEQYF.

The gene calls are TRBV11-2 and TRBJ1-2; a possible D gene is TRBD1 (5 bases). The CDR3 spans 13 residues. Germline values: CDR1 SGHAT, CDR2 FQNNGV. V was trimmed by 1 base and J by 7 bases, leaving 10 bases between them. The CDR3 DNA follows: TGTGCCAGCAGCTTAGTGGGAGGGACTGGCTACACCTTC. Translated: CASSLVGGTGYTF.

This clone was seen a few times. The V call is TRBV9, the J call TRBJ2-2; a possible D gene is TRBD1 (6 bases). This CDR3 contains 16 residues. V lost 0 bases, J lost 10 bases, and 19 bases lay in between. The germline CDR1 and CDR2 sequences are SGDLS and YYNGEE. CDR3 nucleotides: TGTGCCAGCAGCGTAGGGGTAACTAACAAGGGGGAGGAGCTGTTTTTT. It codes for CASSVGVTNKGEELFF.

This clone has only a few counts. The rearrangement uses TRBV13 and TRBJ1-6; D not resolved. CDR3 length equals 15 residues. Germline V CDR1 and CDR2: PRHDT, FYEKMQ (reference sequence). V was clipped by 3 bases and J by 6 bases, with 12 bases between them. DNA of the CDR3: TGTGCCAGCAGCTTCGGCGTCGGCTTTAATTCACCCCTCCACTTT. Amino acid sequence: CASSFGVGFNSPLHF.

The V and J genes are TRBV28 and TRBJ2-2, with 7 bases matching TRBD1. From germline, CDR1 is MDHEN and CDR2 SYDVKM. CDR3 size: 13 residues. V was pared by 10 bases and J by 2 bases, with 4 bases of the junction left unmatched. The CDR3 is CATRDRNTGELFF. Written as DNA, the CDR3 is TGTGCCACCCGGGACAGAAACACCGGGGAGCTGTTTTTT.

J is TRBJ2-1 and V is TRBV9; 7 bases map to TRBD2. J gave up 5 bases and V 5 bases, and 7 bases lay outside the gene matches. The CDR3 sequence is 14 residues long. The germline V gene has CDR1 SGDLS and CDR2 YYNGEE. The CDR3 is CASSLSGADNEQFF. Written as DNA, the CDR3 is TGTGCCAGCAGTCTGAGCGGGGCGGACAATGAGCAGTTCTTC.

The chain recombines TRBV5-6 with TRBJ2-7, with 7 bases matching TRBD1. The CDR3 extends over 15 amino acids. After removal of 2 bases from V and 4 bases from J, the junction contained 9 bases not matched to a gene. In germline, CDR1 is SGHDT, CDR2 YYEEEE. The CDR3 DNA sequence: TGTGCCAGCAGCTTAGGGGGCCTTAAAGCTTACGAGCAGTACTTC. Translation gives CASSLGGLKAYEQYF.

The J gene is TRBJ2-3, the V gene TRBV27; 7 nucleotides match TRBD2. The CDR3 is made up of 15 amino acids. The germline CDR1 and CDR2 sequences are MNHEY and SMNVEV (reference sequence). V shed 4 bases and J 6 bases; nucleotides not matched to a gene: 10. The CDR3 spells CASSSGTTSVDTQYF. CDR3 sequence (DNA): TGTGCCAGCAGTTCCGGGACTACATCTGTTGATACGCAGTATTTT.

This clone was seen once. The chain joins TRBV6-5 to TRBJ2-4; 10 positions match TRBD1. The trim removed 5 bases at V and 9 bases at J, leaving 4 bases unmatched. The CDR3 spans 13 residues. Per germline, CDR1 MNHEY and CDR2 SVGAGI. The CDR3 sequence is CASSRDRGSIQYF. In DNA, the CDR3 is TGTGCCAGCAGTCGGGACAGGGGAAGCATTCAGTACTTC.

A single count supports this clone. V and J are TRBV7-7 and TRBJ2-1, with 7 nucleotides matching TRBD2. This CDR3 is built from 15 residues. Germline lookup yields CDR1 SSHAT and CDR2 FNYEAQ (reference sequence). V shed 4 bases and J 8 bases; nucleotides not matched to a gene: 11. The CDR3 loop reads CASSSTPGRGDEQFF. The CDR3 region has the DNA TGTGCCAGCAGCTCAACCCCGGGACGGGGGGATGAGCAGTTCTTC.